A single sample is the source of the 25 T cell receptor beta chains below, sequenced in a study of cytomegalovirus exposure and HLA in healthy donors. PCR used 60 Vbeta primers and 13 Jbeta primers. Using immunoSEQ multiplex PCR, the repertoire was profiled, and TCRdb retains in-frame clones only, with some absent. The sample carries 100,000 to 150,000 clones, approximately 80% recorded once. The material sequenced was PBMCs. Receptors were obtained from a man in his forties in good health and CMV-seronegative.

CDR3 loop: CASSPRQQNTGELFF. The CDR3 DNA follows: TGTGCCAGCTCACCGCGGCAGCAAAACACCGGGGAGCTGTTTTTT. This chain links TRBV18 with TRBJ2-2; D is unresolved. Germline-derived CDR1 and CDR2 are KGHSH and LQKENI. Trimming left V 3 bases short and J 2 bases short, with 10 bases between. The CDR3 has 15 amino acids.

The CDR3 DNA reads TGTGCCAGCAGCCTAGTTTCGCAGGGTCCTGGAAACACCATATATTTT. Residues: CASSLVSQGPGNTIYF. This sequence joins TRBV14 and TRBJ1-3; TRBD1 is a possible D gene (5 bases). The length of the CDR3 is 16 residues. Germline CDR1 is SGHDN and CDR2 is FVKESK. V was trimmed by 4 bases and J by 2 bases, leaving 15 bases between them.

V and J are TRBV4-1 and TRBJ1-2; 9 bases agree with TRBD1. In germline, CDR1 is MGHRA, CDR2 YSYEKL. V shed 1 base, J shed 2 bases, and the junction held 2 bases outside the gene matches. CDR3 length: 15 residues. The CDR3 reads CASSQAGTGNYGYTF. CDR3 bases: TGCGCCAGCAGCCAAGCTGGGACAGGGAACTATGGCTACACCTTC.

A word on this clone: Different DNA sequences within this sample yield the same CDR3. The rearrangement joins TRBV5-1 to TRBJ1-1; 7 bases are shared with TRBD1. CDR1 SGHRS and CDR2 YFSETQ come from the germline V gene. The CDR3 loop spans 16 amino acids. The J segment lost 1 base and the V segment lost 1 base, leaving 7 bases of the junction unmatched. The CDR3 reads CASSLNTGAWNTEAFF. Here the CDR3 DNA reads TGCGCCAGCAGCTTGAACACAGGGGCGTGGAACACTGAAGCTTTCTTT. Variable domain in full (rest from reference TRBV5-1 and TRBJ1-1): KAGVTQTPRYLIKTRGQQVTLSCSPISGHRSVSWYQQTPGQGLQFLFEYFSETQRNKGNFPGRFSGRQFSNSRSEMNVSTLELGDSALYLCASSLNTGAWNTEAFFGQGTRLTVV.

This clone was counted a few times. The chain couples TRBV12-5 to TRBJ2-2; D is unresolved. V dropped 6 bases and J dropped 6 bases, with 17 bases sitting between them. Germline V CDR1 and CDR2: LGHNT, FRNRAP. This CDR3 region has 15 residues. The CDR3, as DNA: TGTGCTAGTGGGCCAGACTCCATCCGGGCCGGGGAGCTGTTTTTT. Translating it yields CASGPDSIRAGELFF.

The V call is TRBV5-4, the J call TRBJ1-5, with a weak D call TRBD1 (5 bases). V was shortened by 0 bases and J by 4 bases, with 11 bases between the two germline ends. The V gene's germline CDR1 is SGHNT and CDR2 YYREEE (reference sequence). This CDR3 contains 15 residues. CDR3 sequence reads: CASSLGAGMNQPQHF. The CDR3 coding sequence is TGTGCCAGCAGCTTGGGAGCAGGGATGAATCAGCCCCAGCATTTT.

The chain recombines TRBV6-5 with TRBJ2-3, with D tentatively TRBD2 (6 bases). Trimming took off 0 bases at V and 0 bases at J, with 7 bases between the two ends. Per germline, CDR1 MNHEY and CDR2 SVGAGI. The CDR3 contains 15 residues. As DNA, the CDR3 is TGTGCCAGCAGTTACTCCGGGGGTAGCACAGATACGCAGTATTTT. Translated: CASSYSGGSTDTQYF.

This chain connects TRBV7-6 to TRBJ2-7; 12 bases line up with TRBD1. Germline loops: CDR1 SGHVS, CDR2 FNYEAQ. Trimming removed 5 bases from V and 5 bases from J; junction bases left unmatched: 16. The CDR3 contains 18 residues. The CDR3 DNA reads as TGTGCCAGCAGCCCGACCCCGACCGGGACAGGGGGCTTCCACGAGCAGTACTTC. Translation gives CASSPTPTGTGGFHEQYF.

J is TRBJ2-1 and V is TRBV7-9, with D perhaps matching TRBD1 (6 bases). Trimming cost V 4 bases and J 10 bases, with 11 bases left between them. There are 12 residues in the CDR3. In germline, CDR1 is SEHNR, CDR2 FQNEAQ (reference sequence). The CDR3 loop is CASSWGRGEQFF. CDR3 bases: TGTGCCAGCAGCTGGGGCAGGGGAGAGCAGTTCTTC.

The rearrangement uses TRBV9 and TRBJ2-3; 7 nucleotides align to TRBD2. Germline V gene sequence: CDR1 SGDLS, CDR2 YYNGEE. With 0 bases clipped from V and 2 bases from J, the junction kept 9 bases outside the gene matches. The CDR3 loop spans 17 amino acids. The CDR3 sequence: CASSVGELAETTDTQYF. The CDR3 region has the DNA TGTGCCAGCAGCGTAGGAGAGCTAGCGGAAACCACAGATACGCAGTATTTT.

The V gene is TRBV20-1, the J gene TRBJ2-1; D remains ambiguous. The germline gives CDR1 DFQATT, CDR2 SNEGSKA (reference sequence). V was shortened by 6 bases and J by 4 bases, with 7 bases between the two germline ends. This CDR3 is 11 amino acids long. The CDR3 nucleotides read TGCAGTGCATCAGGTTACAATGAGCAGTTCTTC. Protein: CSASGYNEQFF.

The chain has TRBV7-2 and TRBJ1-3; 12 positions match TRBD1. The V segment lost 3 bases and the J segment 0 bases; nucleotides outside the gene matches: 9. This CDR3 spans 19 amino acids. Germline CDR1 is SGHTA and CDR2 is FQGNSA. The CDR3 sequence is CASSLTGTGGHFSGNTIYF. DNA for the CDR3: TGTGCCAGCAGCTTGACCGGGACAGGGGGCCATTTCTCTGGAAACACCATATATTTT.

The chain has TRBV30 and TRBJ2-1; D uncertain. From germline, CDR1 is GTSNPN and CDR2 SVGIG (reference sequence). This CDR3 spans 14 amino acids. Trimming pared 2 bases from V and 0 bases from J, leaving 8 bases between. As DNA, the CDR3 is TGTGCCTGGAGTCAAATGAGCTCCTACAATGAGCAGTTCTTC. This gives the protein CAWSQMSSYNEQFF.

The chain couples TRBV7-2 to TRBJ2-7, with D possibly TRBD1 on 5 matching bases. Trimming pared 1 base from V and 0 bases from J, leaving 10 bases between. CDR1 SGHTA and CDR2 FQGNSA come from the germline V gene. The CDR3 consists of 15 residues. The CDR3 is CASSLGRTSSYEQYF. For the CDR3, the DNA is TGTGCCAGCAGCTTAGGACGGACATCCTCCTACGAGCAGTACTTC.

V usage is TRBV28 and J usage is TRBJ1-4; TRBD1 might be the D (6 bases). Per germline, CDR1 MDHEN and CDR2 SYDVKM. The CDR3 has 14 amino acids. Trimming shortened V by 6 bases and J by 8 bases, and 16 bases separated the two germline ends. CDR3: CASSSTGGREKLFF. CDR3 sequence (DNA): TGTGCCAGCAGCTCTACTGGGGGCCGGGAAAAACTGTTTTTT.

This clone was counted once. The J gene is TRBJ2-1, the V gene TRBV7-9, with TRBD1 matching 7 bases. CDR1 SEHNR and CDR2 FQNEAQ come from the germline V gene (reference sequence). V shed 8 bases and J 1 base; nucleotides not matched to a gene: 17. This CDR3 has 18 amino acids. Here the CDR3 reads CASPPGQSGAGSYNEQFF. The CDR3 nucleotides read TGTGCCAGCCCCCCGGGACAGTCGGGTGCTGGGTCCTACAATGAGCAGTTCTTC.

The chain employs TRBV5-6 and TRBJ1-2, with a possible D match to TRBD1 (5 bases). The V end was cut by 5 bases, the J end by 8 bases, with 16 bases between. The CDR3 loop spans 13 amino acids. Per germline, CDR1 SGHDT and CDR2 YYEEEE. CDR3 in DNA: TGTGCCAGCAGTTCGGTGTCAGGGTACGGCTACACCTTC. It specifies CASSSVSGYGYTF.

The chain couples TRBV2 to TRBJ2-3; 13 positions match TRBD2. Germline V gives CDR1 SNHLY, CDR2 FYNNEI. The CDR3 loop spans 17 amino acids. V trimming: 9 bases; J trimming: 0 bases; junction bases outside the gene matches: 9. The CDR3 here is CARGLTSGGSSTDTQYF. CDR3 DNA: TGTGCCAGAGGCTTGACTAGCGGGGGGTCTAGCACAGATACGCAGTATTTT.

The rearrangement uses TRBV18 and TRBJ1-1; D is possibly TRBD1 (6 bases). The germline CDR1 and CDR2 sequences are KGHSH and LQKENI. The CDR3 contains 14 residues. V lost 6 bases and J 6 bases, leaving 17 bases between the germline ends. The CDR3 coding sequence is TGTGCCAGCTCCCGCGGTGGACAGTTCGCTGAAGCTTTCTTT. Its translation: CASSRGGQFAEAFF.

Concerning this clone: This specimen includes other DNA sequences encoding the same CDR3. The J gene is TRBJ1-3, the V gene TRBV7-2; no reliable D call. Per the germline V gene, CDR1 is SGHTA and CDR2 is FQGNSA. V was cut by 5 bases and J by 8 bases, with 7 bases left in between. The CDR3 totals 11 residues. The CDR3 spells CASSTGDTIYF. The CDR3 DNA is TGTGCCAGCAGCACTGGTGACACCATATATTTT.

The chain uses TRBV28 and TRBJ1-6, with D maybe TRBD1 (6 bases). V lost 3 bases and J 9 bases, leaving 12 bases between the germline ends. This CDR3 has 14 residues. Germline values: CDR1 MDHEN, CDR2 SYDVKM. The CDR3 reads CASSLAGAGSPLHF. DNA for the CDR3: TGTGCCAGCAGTTTGGCAGGGGCGGGTTCACCCCTCCACTTT.

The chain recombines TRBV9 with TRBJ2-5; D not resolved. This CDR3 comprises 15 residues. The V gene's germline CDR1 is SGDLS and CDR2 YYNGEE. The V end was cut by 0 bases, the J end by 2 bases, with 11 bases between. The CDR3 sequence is CASSVESAPQETQYF. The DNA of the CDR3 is TGTGCCAGCAGCGTAGAAAGCGCGCCACAAGAGACCCAGTACTTC.

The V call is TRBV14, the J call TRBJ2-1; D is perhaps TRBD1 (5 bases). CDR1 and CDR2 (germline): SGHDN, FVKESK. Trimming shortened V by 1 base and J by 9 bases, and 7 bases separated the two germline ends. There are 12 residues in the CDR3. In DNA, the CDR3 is TGTGCCAGCAGCCAAGGAAGGGGTGAGCAGTTCTTC. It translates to CASSQGRGEQFF.

CDR3 DNA: TGTGCCAGCAGCTCCGGACTGAAGCCCTACGAGCAGTACTTC. Translation gives CASSSGLKPYEQYF. This rearrangement joins TRBV5-5 to TRBJ2-7; weak D call: TRBD2 (5 bases). The germline V and J ends were trimmed by 3 bases and 2 bases, with 12 bases remaining between them. The CDR3 loop spans 14 amino acids. Germline loops: CDR1 SGHKS, CDR2 YYEKEE (reference sequence).

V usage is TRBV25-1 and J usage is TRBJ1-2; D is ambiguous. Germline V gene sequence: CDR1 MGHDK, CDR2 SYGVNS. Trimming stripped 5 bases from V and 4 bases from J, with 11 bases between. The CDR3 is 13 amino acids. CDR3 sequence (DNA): TGTGCCAGCAGTACCAACATAGCCTATGGCTACACCTTC. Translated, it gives CASSTNIAYGYTF.